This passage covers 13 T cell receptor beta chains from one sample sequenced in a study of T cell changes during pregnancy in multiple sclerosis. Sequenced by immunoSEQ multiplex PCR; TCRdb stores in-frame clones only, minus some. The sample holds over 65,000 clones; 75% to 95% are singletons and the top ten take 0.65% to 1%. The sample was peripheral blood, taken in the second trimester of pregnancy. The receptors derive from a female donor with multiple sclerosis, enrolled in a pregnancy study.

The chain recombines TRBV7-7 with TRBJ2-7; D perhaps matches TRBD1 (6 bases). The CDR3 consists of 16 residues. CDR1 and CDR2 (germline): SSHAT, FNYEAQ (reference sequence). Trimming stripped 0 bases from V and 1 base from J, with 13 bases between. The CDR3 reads CASSLAQADSSYEQYF. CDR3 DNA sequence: TGTGCCAGCAGCTTAGCCCAAGCGGACAGTTCCTACGAGCAGTACTTC.

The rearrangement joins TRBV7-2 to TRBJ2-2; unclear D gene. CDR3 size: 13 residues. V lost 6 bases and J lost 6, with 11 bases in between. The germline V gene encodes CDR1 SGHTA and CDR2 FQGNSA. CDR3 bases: TGTGCCAGCAGGATACTGTCTCCCGGGGAGCTGTTTTTT. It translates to CASRILSPGELFF.

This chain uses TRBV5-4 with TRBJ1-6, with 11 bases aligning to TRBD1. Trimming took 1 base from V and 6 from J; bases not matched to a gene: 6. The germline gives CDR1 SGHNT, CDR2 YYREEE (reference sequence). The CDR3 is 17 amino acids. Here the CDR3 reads CASSLKWDRGSNSPLHF. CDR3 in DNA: TGTGCCAGCAGCTTGAAATGGGACAGGGGGAGTAATTCACCCCTCCACTTT. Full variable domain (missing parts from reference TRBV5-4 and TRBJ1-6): ETGVTQSPTHLIKTRGQQVTLRCSSQSGHNTVSWYQQALGQGPQFIFQYYREEENGRGNFPPRFSGLQFPNYSSELNVNALELDDSALYLCASSLKWDRGSNSPLHFGNGTRLTVT.

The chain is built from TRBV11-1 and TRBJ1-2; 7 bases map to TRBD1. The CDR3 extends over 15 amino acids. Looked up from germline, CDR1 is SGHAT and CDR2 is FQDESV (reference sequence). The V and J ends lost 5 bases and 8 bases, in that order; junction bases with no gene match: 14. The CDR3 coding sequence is TGTGCCAGCAGCCTACGGACAGGCAGCCCGTCGGGCTACACCTTC. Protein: CASSLRTGSPSGYTF.

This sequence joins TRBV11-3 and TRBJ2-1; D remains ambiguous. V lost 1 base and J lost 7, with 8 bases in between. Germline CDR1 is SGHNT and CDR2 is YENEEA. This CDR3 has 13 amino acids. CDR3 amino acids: CASSLAPLNEQFF. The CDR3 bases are TGTGCCAGCAGCTTAGCCCCTCTTAATGAGCAGTTCTTC.

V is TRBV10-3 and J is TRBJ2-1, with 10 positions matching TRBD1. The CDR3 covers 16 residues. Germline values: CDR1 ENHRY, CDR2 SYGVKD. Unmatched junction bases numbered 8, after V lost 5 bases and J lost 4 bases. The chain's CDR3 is CAISTGQGKAYNEQFF. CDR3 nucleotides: TGTGCCATCAGTACGGGACAGGGGAAGGCTTACAATGAGCAGTTCTTC.

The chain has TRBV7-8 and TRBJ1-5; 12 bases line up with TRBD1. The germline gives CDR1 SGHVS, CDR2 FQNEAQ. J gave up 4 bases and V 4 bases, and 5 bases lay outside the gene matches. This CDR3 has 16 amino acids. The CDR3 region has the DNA TGTGCCAGCAGCTCCCCGGGACAGGGGGCTAATCAGCCCCAGCATTTT. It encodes CASSSPGQGANQPQHF.

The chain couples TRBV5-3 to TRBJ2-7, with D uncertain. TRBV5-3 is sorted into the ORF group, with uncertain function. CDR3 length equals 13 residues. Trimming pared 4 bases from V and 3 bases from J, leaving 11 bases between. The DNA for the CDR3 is TGTGCCAGAAGCCCCTTTGGAGTCTACGAGCAGTACTTC. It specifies CARSPFGVYEQYF.

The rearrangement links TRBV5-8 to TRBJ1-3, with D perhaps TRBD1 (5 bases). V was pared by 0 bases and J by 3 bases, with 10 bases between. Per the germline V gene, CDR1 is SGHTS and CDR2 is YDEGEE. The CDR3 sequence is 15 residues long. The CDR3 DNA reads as TGTGCCAGCAGCTTGGCGGGGGGATTTGGAAACACCATATATTTT. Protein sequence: CASSLAGGFGNTIYF.

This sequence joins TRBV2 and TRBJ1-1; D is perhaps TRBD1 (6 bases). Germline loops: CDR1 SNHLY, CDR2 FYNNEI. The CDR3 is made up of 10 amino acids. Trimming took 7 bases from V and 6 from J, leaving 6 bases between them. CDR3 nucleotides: TGTGCCAGCAAGGGGGCTGAAGCTTTCTTT. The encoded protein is CASKGAEAFF.

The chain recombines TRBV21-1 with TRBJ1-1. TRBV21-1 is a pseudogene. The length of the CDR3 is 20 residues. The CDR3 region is CASSPFGAEEPGLLATEAFF. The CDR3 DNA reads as TGTGCCAGCAGCCCCTTCGGGGCAGAGGAGCCCGGTTTACTAGCGACTGAAGCTTTCTTT.

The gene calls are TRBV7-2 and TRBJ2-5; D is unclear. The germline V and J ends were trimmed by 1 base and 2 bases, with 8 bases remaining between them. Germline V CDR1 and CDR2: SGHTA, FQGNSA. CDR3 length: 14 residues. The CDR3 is CASSLGQRQETQYF. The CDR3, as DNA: TGTGCCAGCAGCTTAGGACAACGGCAAGAGACCCAGTACTTC.

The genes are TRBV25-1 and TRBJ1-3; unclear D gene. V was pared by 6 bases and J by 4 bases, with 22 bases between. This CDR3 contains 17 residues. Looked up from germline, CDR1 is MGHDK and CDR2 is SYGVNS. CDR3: CASRETPTPSGGNTIYF. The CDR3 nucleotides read TGTGCCAGCAGGGAGACACCTACCCCTTCGGGAGGAAACACCATATATTTT.